The rows below give T cell receptor beta chains drawn from one sample of a study of blood T cells in healthy people across ages. TCRdb used MiXCR to reprocess the 5' RACE reads, holding one entry per CDR3 protein. The sample shows under 700,000 distinct CDR3 sequences, around 24% of them seen only once. These records were also assigned to another study, of T cells of mothers and their children.

The material sequenced was blood. These receptors were taken from a boy under 18 in good health. CDR3s include the opening cysteine and the closing phenylalanine or tryptophan. D genes are given only for firm matches. Some rows mark clone size as missing; the rest say once, few, many or name a class of expanded clone.

v_gene	abundance	len	j_gene	d_gene	CDR3nt	CDR3aa
TRBV4-1	.	16	TRBJ2-2	TRBD1	TGCGCCAGCAGCCAAATTCCGGGACAGGGCACCGGGGAGCTGTTTTTT	CASSQIPGQGTGELFF
TRBV11-2	.	13	TRBJ2-3	.	TGTGCCCTTCGGGGGATATCCACAGATACGCAGTATTTT	CALRGISTDTQYF
TRBV20-1	.	18	TRBJ2-1	TRBD2	TGCAGTGCTAGAGATCTGGGGCCGGGCGGGAGTTCCAGCAATGAGCAGTTCTTC	CSARDLGPGGSSSNEQFF
TRBV18	.	14	TRBJ2-5	.	TGTGCCAGCTCACCACCGCAGGTCCAAGAGACCCAGTACTTC	CASSPPQVQETQYF
TRBV27	few	16	TRBJ2-1	TRBD1	TGTGCCGGCAGTACTGTCTCAGGGGGAGCTCGGAATGAGCAGTTCTTC	CAGSTVSGGARNEQFF
TRBV6-1	.	15	TRBJ2-1	TRBD2	TGTGCCAGCAGTCCACGGGGGGGCCACGGCAATGAGCAGTTCTTC	CASSPRGGHGNEQFF
TRBV20-1	.	13	TRBJ2-3	.	TGCAGTCCCTCAGGGGGGTACACAGATACGCAGTATTTT	CSPSGGYTDTQYF
TRBV28	few	12	TRBJ2-1	TRBD1	TGTGCGACGGGGACAGGCTACAATGAGCAGTTCTTC	CATGTGYNEQFF
TRBV7-9	.	17	TRBJ2-7	.	TGTGCCAGCAGCCCGCGGGCAGGCAAACCCAATGGGTACGAGCAGTACTTC	CASSPRAGKPNGYEQYF
TRBV5-6	.	14	TRBJ2-3	.	TGTGCCAGCAGCGTGGGACGTGGCACAGATACGCAGTATTTT	CASSVGRGTDTQYF
TRBV4-2	many	16	TRBJ2-1	.	TGTGCCAGCAGCCAACTATTCTCGGGGGAGATGCATGAGCAGTTCTTC	CASSQLFSGEMHEQFF
TRBV9	.	17	TRBJ2-3	TRBD1	TGTGCCAGCAGGGTCTCGACAGGGGGTGGATTGACAGATACGCAGTATTTT	CASRVSTGGGLTDTQYF
TRBV11-2	few	15	TRBJ1-3	.	TGTGCCAGCAGCTTAGACAGGACCAGCTCCAACACCATATATTTT	CASSLDRTSSNTIYF
TRBV7-9	.	16	TRBJ2-7	TRBD1	TGTGCCAGCAGCTTAGAGGCCCACAGGGGACGACACGAGCAGTACTTC	CASSLEAHRGRHEQYF
TRBV6-5	.	14	TRBJ2-7	TRBD1	TGTGCCAGCAGTTACTCGGACAGGGGGTGGGAGCAGTACTTC	CASSYSDRGWEQYF
TRBV6-5	many	16	TRBJ2-5	TRBD1	TGTGCCAGCAGTTACTCAAGGACAGGAGGTCAAGAGACCCAGTACTTC	CASSYSRTGGQETQYF
TRBV4-2	.	15	TRBJ2-5	.	TGTGCCAGCAGCCAAGCTCGTGCAGGGGAAGCCGGGCAGTACTTC	CASSQARAGEAGQYF
TRBV28	.	15	TRBJ1-5	.	TGTGCCAGCAGTTTCGGGGGGCAGGGAGAACAGCCCCAGCATTTT	CASSFGGQGEQPQHF
TRBV6-5	.	13	TRBJ2-7	.	TGTGCCAGCAGTCCAAACCACCAATACGAGCAGTACTTC	CASSPNHQYEQYF
TRBV28	.	14	TRBJ2-7	.	TGTGCCACCCTCCCCGGGACACTCTCCTACGAGCAGTACTTC	CATLPGTLSYEQYF
TRBV6-2/TRBV6-3	few	12	TRBJ1-4	.	TGTGCCAGCAGTTACTCGGACGAAAAACTGTTTTTT	CASSYSDEKLFF
TRBV9	.	12	TRBJ2-1	.	TGTGCCAGCAGCCCAGTACGAAATGAGCAGTTCTTC	CASSPVRNEQFF
TRBV15	.	15	TRBJ1-1	.	TGTGCCACCAGCAGAGATATACTCGGGAACACTGAAGCTTTCTTT	CATSRDILGNTEAFF
TRBV6-6	few	14	TRBJ2-5	TRBD1	TGTGCCAGCAGTTCATACGACAGGGTTGAGACCCAGTACTTC	CASSSYDRVETQYF
TRBV7-9	many	15	TRBJ2-5	.	TGTGCCAGCAGCTTAGATCTGGAATCCGTAGAGACCCAGTACTTC	CASSLDLESVETQYF
TRBV20-1	.	15	TRBJ1-2	.	TGCAGTGCCACAGACCGGGGGAATGCTAACTATGGCTACACCTTC	CSATDRGNANYGYTF
TRBV7-9	.	11	TRBJ2-2	.	TGTGCCAGCAGCTACAACGGGGAGCTGTTTTTT	CASSYNGELFF
TRBV7-2	few	18	TRBJ2-4	TRBD2	TGTGCCAGCAGCTTAGTCCCCACTAGCGGGGGGGCCAAAAACATTCAGTACTTC	CASSLVPTSGGAKNIQYF
TRBV7-2	.	13	TRBJ2-2	TRBD1	TGTGCCAGCAGCCCCCAGGGGGCGGGGGAGCTGTTTTTT	CASSPQGAGELFF
TRBV6-5	once	15	TRBJ1-2	.	TGTGCCAGCAGTTACTCTCGAGGGGGTACCTATGGCTGCACCTTC	CASSYSRGGTYGCTF
TRBV20-1	.	17	TRBJ2-7	.	TGCAGTGCTAGGGCCCTCTCGGGGGGCCAACGCGTATACGAGCAGTACTTC	CSARALSGGQRVYEQYF
TRBV7-9	.	12	TRBJ1-1	.	TGTGCCAGCAGCCATTGGCCGACTGAAGCTTTCTTT	CASSHWPTEAFF
TRBV2	few	16	TRBJ2-1	.	TGTGCCAGCAGTGAAGACCGCGGTTTTACCTACAATGAGCAGTTCTTC	CASSEDRGFTYNEQFF
TRBV7-9	.	17	TRBJ2-1	TRBD1	TGTGCCAGCAGCCCATTTCCGGGACAGGTAAAATTAAATGAGCAGTTCTTC	CASSPFPGQVKLNEQFF